The clone carrying this T cell receptor (beta chain) was seen more than once but under ten times. Its cognate antigen is unknown. This specimen belongs to a study of T cell repertoires in cytomegalovirus infection. Study information: Evidence of both CMV infection and a matching HLA type came from public TCR beta signatures. The study's findings and limits: Clonotypes of TCR beta that were HLA-C-restricted and CMV-specific dominated the ex vivo response. Cumulative frequency of public TCR beta families picked out carriers of CMV plus the relevant HLA.

TCRdb reanalysed the reads using MiXCR and keeps one entry per CDR3 protein. The sample has about half a million distinct CDR3 sequences, about 33% seen once. The receptor comes from a human donor in good health (CMV status not recorded). Some clones in this sample may be carry-over from other donors' samples. This sample comprised cultured PBMCs, obtained from culture after CMV antigen stimulation.

The CDR3 bases are TGTGCCAGCAGCTTAGATGAGGGGGTGAACACTGAAGCTTTCTTT. This sequence encodes CASSLDEGVNTEAFF. This chain connects TRBV7-6 to TRBJ1-1; D possibly corresponds to TRBD1 (6 bases). Per germline, CDR1 SGHVS and CDR2 FNYEAQ. The CDR3 contains 15 residues. Trimming cost V 1 base and J 0 bases, with 9 bases left between them.